This record concerns one T cell receptor (beta chain) sequence. Its antigen is still unknown. The table came from immunoSEQ multiplex PCR; TCRdb's copy has only in-frame clones and leaves some out. The table shows about 40,000 clones, with 91% occurring only once. This sample is part of a study of a mutant IDH1 vaccine in newly diagnosed glioma. Study-wide findings and caveats: Any relationship between pseudoprogression and changes in top peripheral T cell clonotypes seemed absent.

Stated time point: week 5, during vaccination. With topical imiquimod, each dose of the vaccine consisted of 300 ug of mutant IDH1 20-mer peptide. The CDR3 runs to 14 residues. The V gene's germline CDR1 is SNHLY and CDR2 FYNNEI. V shed 6 bases, J shed 7 bases, and the junction held 7 bases outside the gene matches. This chain joins TRBV2 and TRBJ1-2; 11 bases are shared with TRBD1. Source: PBMCs, taken from a glioma patient whose treatment included an IDH1 peptide vaccine. The source is a man aged 45 to 65 with glioma. The CDR3 sequence is CASRPGQGVSGYTF. CDR3 DNA sequence: TGTGCCAGCAGGCCGGGACAGGGGGTATCTGGCTACACCTTC.